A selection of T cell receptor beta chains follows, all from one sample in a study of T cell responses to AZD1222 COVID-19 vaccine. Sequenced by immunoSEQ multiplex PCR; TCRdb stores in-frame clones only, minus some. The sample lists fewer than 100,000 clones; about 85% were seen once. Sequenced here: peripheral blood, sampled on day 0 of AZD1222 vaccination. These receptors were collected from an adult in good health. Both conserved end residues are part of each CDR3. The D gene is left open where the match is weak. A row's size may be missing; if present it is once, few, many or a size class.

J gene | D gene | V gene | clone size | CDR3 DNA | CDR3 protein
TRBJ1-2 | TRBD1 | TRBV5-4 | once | TGTGCCAGCAGCTTTGACCTGGGACAGAACTATGGCTACACCTTC | CASSFDLGQNYGYTF
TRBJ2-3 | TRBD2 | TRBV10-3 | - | TGTGCCTCCACTAGCGGGGGGCCAAACACAGATACGCAGTATTTT | CASTSGGPNTDTQYF
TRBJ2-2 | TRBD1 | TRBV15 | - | TGTGCCACCAGCAGAGCCTGGACAGGGGGCTCCACCGGGGAGCTGTTTTTT | CATSRAWTGGSTGELFF
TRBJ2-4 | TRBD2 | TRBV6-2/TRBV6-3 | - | TGTGCCAGCAGTCGTAACCCCAAAGCGGGGGCAAAAAACATTCAGTACTTC | CASSRNPKAGAKNIQYF
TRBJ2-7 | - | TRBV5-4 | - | TGTGCCAGCAGCTCCTCCTACGAGCAGTACTTC | CASSSSYEQYF
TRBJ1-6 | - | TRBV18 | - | TGTGCCAGCTCACCGGGGTCCGCGTTCAATTCACCCCTCCACTTT | CASSPGSAFNSPLHF
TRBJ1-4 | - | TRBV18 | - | TGTGCCAGCTCACCACTCCTCGCCGTAAGCAATGAAAAACTGTTTTTT | CASSPLLAVSNEKLFF
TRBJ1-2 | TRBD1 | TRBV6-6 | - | TGTGCCAGCAGTTACCGTAAGACGGACAGGGTCTATGGCTACACCTTC | CASSYRKTDRVYGYTF
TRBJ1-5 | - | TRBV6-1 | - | TGTGCCAGCAGTGAGGGGGCAAATAGCAATCAGCCCCAGCATTTT | CASSEGANSNQPQHF
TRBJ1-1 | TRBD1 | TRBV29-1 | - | TGCAGCGTTGAATACCGGGACAGGGGCCCGAACACTGAAGCTTTCTTT | CSVEYRDRGPNTEAFF
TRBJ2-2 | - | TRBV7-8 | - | TGTGCCAGCAGCTTCATGGGGTCCACCGGGGAGCTGTTTTTT | CASSFMGSTGELFF
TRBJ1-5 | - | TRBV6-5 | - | TGTGCCAGCAAACAGGGAATTTACAATCAGCCCCAGCATTTT | CASKQGIYNQPQHF
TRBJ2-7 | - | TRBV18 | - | TGTGCCAGCTCACCACTCGGCGGGTACGAGCAGTACTTC | CASSPLGGYEQYF
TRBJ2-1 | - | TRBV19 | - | TGTGCCAGTAGTATGATTCCGGGACCCAGCACAATCTTC | CASSMIPGPSTIF
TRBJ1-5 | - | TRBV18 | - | TGTGCCAGCTCACAATCGGGGGGCTTAAGCAATCAGCCCCAGCATTTT | CASSQSGGLSNQPQHF
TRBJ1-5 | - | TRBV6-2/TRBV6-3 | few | TGTGCCAGCAGCCAGGCACAGTATCAGCCCCAGCATTTT | CASSQAQYQPQHF
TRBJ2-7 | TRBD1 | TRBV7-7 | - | TGTGCTAGCAGCTTGGGGACAGGAGCCTACGAGCAGTACTTC | CASSLGTGAYEQYF
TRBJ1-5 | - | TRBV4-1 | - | TGCGCCAGCAGCCCCGGAGATAGCAATCAGCCCCAGCATTTT | CASSPGDSNQPQHF
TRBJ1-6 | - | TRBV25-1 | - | TGTGCCAGCAGTCGACTAGCGGATTCACCCCTCCACTTT | CASSRLADSPLHF
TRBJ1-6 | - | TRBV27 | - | TGTGCCAGCAGTTATCGGTCCTATAATTCACCCCTCCACTTT | CASSYRSYNSPLHF
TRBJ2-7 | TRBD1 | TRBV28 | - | TGTGCCAGCAGCTTGAGGGGACAGGTGAGCTCCTACGAGCAGTACTTC | CASSLRGQVSSYEQYF
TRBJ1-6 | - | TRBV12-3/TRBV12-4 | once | TGTGCCAGCAGTTTAAATCCCGATTCACCCCTCCACTTT | CASSLNPDSPLHF
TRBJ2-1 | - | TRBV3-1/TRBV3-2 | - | TGTGCCAGCAGCCAAATGTTCGGAAGGGGCTACAATGAGCAGTTCTTC | CASSQMFGRGYNEQFF
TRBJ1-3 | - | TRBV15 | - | TGTGCCACCAGCAGGGGGCCCAGCTCTGGAAACACCATATATTTT | CATSRGPSSGNTIYF
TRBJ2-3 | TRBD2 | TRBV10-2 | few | TGCGCCAGCAGCGCTACTAGCGGCGTAAATACGCAGTATTTT | CASSATSGVNTQYF
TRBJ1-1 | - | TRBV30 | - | TGTGCCTGGAGTGTGGCAGGGTTGCGCACTGAAGCTTTCTTT | CAWSVAGLRTEAFF
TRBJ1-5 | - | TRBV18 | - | TGTGCCAGCTCACCAGGTGGGGGCGGCAATCAGCCCCAGCATTTT | CASSPGGGGNQPQHF
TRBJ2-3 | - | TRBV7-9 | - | TGTGCCAGCAGCTTCCGACAGCCTAGCACAGATACGCAGTATTTT | CASSFRQPSTDTQYF
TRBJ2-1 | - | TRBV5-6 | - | TGTGCCAGCAGCCCGGCGGGGGCTCGGGAGCAGTTCTTC | CASSPAGAREQFF
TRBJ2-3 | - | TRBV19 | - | TGTGCCAGTAGTATAGTTAGGCATACGGATACGCAGTATTTT | CASSIVRHTDTQYF
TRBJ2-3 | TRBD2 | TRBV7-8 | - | TGTGCCAGCAGCTCGGGACTAGCGGACCGCACAGATACGCAGTATTTT | CASSSGLADRTDTQYF
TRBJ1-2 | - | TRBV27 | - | TGTGCCACCACAAATTCGGGGGGGGGCTACACCTTC | CATTNSGGGYTF
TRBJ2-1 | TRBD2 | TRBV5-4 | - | TGTGCCAGCCTCTCCAGCGGGGACTCCTACAATGAGCAGTTCTTC | CASLSSGDSYNEQFF
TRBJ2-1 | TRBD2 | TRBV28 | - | TGTGCCAGCAGGCCTAGCGGGGGGCGGGTCAATGAGCAGTTCTTC | CASRPSGGRVNEQFF
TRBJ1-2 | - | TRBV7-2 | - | TGTGCCAGCAGCTTGGGGGGGGCCCAAGGCTACACCTTC | CASSLGGAQGYTF
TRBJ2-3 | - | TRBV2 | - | TGTGCCAGCAGTAGTTACACAGATACGCAGTATTTT | CASSSYTDTQYF
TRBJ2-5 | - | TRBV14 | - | TGTGCCAGCAGCCGCCTCCAGGGCGGGTACGAAGAGACCCAGTACTTC | CASSRLQGGYEETQYF
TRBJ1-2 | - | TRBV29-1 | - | TGCAGCGTTGCTGAGAACTATGGCTACACCTTC | CSVAENYGYTF
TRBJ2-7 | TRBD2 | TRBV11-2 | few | TGTGCCAGCAGCTTCTTACTAGCGGGGGCCTACGAGCAGTACTTC | CASSFLLAGAYEQYF
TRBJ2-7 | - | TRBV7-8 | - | TGTGCCAGCAGCTTCGGGGACGGCGAGCAGTACTTC | CASSFGDGEQYF
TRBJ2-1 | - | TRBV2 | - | TGTGCCAGCAGTTATAGTGGTGAGCAGTTCTTC | CASSYSGEQFF
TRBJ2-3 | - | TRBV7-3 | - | TGTGCCAGCAGCTTAGGAATTCGGGGAGATACGCAGTATTTT | CASSLGIRGDTQYF
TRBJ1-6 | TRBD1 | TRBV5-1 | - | TGCGCCAGCAGCTGGACAACGGGACAGGGGCTGGGTTCACCCCTCCACTTT | CASSWTTGQGLGSPLHF